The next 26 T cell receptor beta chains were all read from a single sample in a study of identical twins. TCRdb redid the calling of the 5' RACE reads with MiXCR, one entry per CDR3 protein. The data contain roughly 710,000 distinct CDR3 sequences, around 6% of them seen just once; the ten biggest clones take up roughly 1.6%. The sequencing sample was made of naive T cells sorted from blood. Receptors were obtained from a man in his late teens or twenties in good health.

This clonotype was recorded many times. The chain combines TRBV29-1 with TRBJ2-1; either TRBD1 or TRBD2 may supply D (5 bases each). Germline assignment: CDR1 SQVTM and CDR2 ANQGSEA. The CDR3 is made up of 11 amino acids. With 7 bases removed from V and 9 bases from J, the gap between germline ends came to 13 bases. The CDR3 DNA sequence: TGCAGCGGTCTCGGGACGGGTGAGCAGTTCTTC. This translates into CSGLGTGEQFF.

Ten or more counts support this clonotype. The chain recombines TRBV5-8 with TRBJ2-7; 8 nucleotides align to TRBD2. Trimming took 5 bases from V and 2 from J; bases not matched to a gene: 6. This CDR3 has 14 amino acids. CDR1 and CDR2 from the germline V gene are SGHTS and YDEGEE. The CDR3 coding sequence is TGTGCCAGCAGTCCCCGAGCGGGAGCCTACGAGCAGTACTTC. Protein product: CASSPRAGAYEQYF.

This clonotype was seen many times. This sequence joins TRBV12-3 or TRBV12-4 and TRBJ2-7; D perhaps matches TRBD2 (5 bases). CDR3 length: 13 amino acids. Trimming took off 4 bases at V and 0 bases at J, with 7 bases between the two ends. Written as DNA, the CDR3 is TGTGCCAGCAGTTCCACTAGCTCCTACGAGCAGTACTTC. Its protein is CASSSTSSYEQYF.

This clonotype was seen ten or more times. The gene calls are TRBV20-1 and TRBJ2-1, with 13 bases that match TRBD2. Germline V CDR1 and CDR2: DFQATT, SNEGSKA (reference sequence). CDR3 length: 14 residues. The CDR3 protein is CSAQTSGRNNEQFF. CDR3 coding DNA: TGCAGCGCCCAGACTAGCGGGAGGAACAATGAGCAGTTCTTC.

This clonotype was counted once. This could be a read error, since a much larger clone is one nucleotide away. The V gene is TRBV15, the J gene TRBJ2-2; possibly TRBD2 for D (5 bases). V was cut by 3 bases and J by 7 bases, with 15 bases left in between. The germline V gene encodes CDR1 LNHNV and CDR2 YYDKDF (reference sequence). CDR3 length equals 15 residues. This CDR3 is CATSRIIGKGGELFF. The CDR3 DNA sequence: TGTGCCACCAGCAGGATTATCGGGAAAGGCGGGGAGCTGTTTTTT.

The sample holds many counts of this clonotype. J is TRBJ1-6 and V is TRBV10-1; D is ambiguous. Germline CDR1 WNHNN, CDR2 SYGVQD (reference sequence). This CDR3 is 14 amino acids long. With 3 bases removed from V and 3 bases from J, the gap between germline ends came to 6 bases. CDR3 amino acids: CASSDRVYNSPLHF. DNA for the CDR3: TGCGCCAGCAGTGACCGAGTCTATAATTCACCCCTCCACTTT.

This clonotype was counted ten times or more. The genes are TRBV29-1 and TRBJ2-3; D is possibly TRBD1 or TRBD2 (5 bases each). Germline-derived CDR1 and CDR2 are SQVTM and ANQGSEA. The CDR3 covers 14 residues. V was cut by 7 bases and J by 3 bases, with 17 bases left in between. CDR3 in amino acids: CSAGTPMGTDTQYF. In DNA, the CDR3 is TGCAGCGCTGGGACCCCTATGGGGACAGATACGCAGTATTTT.

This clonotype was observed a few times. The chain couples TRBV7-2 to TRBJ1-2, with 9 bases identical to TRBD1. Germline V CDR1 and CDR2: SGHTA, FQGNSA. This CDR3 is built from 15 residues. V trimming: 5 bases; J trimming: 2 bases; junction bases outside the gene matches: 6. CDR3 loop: CASSITGTGNYGYTF. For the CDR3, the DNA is TGTGCCAGCAGCATAACCGGGACAGGGAACTATGGCTACACCTTC.

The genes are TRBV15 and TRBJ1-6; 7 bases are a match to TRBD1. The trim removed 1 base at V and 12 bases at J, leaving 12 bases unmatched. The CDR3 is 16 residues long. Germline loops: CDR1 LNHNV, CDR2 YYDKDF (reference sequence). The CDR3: CATSRAGGERIRPLHF. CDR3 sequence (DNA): TGTGCCACCAGCAGAGCAGGGGGGGAGCGGATAAGACCCCTCCACTTT.

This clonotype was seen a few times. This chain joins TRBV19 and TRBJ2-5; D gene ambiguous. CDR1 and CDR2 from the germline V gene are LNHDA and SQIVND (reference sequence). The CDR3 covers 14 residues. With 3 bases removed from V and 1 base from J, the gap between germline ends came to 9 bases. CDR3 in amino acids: CASSMGIRQETQYF. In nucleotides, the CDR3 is TGTGCCAGTAGTATGGGCATTCGCCAAGAGACCCAGTACTTC.

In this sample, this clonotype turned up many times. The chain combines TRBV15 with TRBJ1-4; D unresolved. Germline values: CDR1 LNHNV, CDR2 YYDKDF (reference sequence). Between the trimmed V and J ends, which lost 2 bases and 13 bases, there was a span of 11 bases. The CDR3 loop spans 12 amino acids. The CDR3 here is CATSRFSDGLFF. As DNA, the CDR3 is TGTGCCACCAGCAGATTTTCGGACGGACTGTTTTTT. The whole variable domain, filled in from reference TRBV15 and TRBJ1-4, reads DAMVIQNPRYQVTQFGKPVTLSCSQTLNHNVMYWYQQKSSQAPKLLFHYYDKDFNNEADTPDNFQSRRPNTSFCFLDIRSPGLGDTAMYLCATSRFSDGLFFGSGTQLSVL.

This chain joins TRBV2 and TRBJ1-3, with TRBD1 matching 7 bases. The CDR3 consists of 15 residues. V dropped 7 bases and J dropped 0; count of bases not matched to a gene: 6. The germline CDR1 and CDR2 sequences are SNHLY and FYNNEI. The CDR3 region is CASKYGTDSGNTIYF. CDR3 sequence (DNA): TGTGCCAGCAAATATGGGACAGACTCTGGAAACACCATATATTTT.

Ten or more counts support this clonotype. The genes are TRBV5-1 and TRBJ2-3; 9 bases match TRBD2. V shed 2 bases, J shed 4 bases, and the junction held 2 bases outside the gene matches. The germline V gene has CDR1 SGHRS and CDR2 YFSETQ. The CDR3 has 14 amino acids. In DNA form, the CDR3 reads TGCGCCAGCAGCTTTAGCGGGAGCGCAGATACGCAGTATTTT. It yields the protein CASSFSGSADTQYF.

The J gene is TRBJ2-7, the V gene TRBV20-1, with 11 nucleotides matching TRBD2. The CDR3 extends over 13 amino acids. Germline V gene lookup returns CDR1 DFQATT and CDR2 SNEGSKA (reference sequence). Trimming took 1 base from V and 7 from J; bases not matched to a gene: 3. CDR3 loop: CSARVAGGGEQYV. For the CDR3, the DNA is TGCAGTGCTAGAGTAGCGGGAGGGGGAGAGCAGTACGTC.

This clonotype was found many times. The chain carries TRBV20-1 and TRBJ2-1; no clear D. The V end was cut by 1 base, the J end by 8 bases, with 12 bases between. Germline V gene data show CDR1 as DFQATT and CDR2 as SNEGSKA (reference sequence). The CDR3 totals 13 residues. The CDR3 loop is CSARGVNYYEQFF. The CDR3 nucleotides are TGCAGTGCTAGAGGGGTAAATTATTATGAGCAGTTCTTC.

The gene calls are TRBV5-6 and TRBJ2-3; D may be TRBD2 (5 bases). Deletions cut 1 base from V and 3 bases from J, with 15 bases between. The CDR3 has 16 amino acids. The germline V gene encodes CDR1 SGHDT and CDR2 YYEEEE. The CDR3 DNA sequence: TGTGCCAGCAGCTTGTCATTAGGGAGTTGGACAGATACGCAGTATTTT. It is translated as CASSLSLGSWTDTQYF. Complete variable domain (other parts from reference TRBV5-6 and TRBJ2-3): DAGVTQSPTHLIKTRGQQVTLRCSPKSGHDTVSWYQQALGQGPQFIFQYYEEEERQRGNFPDRFSGHQFPNYSSELNVNALLLGDSALYLCASSLSLGSWTDTQYFGPGTRLTVL.

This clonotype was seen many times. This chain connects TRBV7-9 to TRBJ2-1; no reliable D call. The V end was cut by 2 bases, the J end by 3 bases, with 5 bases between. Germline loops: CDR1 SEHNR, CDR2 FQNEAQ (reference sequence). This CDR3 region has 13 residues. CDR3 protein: CASSLYNYNEQFF. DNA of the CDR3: TGTGCCAGCAGCTTATACAACTACAATGAGCAGTTCTTC.

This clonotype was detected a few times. The CDR3 reads CASSPAGPSPNEQYF. For the CDR3, the DNA is TGTGCCAGCAGCCCTGCCGGGCCCAGTCCCAACGAGCAGTACTTC. The chain couples TRBV6-2 or TRBV6-3 to TRBJ2-7; the D is unclear. This CDR3 has 15 amino acids. V lost 6 bases and J 5 bases, leaving 20 bases between the germline ends. Germline values: CDR1 MNHEY, CDR2 SVGEGT.

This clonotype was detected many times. The CDR3 loop reads CASDNEQFF. The DNA for the CDR3 is TGTGCCAGTGACAATGAGCAGTTCTTC. The rearrangement joins TRBV6-1 to TRBJ2-1; D call uncertain. The CDR3 is 9 residues long. The germline gives CDR1 MNHNS, CDR2 SASEGT. Trimming pared 9 bases from V and 5 bases from J, leaving 2 bases between.

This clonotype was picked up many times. CDR3 region: CASSLSTLAGNTGELFF. CDR3 sequence (DNA): TGTGCCAGCAGTCTGTCGACCCTAGCGGGAAACACCGGGGAGCTGTTTTTT. J is TRBJ2-2 and V is TRBV28; 9 bases match TRBD2. J gave up 2 bases and V 5 bases, and 9 bases lay outside the gene matches. Germline V lookup: CDR1 MDHEN, CDR2 SYDVKM. This CDR3 comprises 17 residues.

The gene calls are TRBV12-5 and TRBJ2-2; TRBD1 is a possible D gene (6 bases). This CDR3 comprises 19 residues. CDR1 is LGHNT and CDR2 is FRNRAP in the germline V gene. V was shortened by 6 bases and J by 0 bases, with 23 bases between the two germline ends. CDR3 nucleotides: TGTGCTAGTGGCCTAGCCAAACCGGACAGCCTCGCGAACACCGGGGAGCTGTTTTTT. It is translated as CASGLAKPDSLANTGELFF.

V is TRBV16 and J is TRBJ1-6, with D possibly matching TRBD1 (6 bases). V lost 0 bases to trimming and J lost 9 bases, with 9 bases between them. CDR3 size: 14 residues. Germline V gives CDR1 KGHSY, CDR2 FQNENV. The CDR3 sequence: CASSQSDRRSPLHF. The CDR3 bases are TGTGCCAGCAGCCAATCTGACAGGCGTTCACCCCTCCACTTT.

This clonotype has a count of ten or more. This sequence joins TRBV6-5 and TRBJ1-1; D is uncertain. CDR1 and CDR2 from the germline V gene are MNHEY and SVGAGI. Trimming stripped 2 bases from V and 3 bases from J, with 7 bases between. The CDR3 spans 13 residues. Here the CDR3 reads CASSYAWDTEAFF. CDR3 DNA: TGTGCCAGCAGTTACGCTTGGGACACTGAAGCTTTCTTT.

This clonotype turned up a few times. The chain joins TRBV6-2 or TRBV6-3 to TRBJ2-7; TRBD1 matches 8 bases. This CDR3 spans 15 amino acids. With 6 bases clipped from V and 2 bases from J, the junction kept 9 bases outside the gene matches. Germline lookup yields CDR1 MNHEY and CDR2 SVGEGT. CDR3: CASSSPPDRAYEQYF. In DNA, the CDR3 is TGTGCCAGCAGCTCCCCCCCGGACAGGGCCTACGAGCAGTACTTC.

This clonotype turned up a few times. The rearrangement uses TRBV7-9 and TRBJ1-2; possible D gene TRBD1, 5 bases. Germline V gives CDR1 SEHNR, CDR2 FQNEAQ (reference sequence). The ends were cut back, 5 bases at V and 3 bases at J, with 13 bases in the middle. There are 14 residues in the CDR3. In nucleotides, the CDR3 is TGTGCCAGCAGCCCTCCCGGGGCTCACTATGGCTACACCTTC. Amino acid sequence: CASSPPGAHYGYTF.

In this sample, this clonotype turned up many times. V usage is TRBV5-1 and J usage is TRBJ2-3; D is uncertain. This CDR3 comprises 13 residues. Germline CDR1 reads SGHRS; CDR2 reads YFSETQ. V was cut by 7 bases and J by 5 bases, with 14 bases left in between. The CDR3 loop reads CASRIAGVDTQYF. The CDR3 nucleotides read TGCGCCAGCCGGATCGCAGGTGTAGATACGCAGTATTTT. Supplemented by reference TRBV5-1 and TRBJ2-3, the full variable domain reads KAGVTQTPRYLIKTRGQQVTLSCSPISGHRSVSWYQQTPGQGLQFLFEYFSETQRNKGNFPGRFSGRQFSNSRSEMNVSTLELGDSALYLCASRIAGVDTQYFGPGTRLTVL.